This entry lists 18 T cell receptor beta chains sequenced from one sample in a study of shared clonotypes between healthy human individuals. Profiling relied on immunoSEQ multiplex PCR, and the TCRdb table lists in-frame clones only, not all of them. Of approximately 980,000 clones in the sample, 76% were seen once. Sequenced material: memory CD4+ T cells sorted from blood. Regarding subset: CD45RA-negative fraction. The receptors originated from a man between 18 and 29 years old in good health.

The chain carries TRBV10-2 and TRBJ1-5; D is unresolved. V dropped 8 bases and J dropped 7 bases, with 9 bases sitting between them. The CDR3 is 11 amino acids. CDR1 and CDR2 (germline): WSHSY, SAAADI. The CDR3, as DNA: TGCGCCAGCGGGCTAAAACAGCCCCAGCATTTT. It specifies CASGLKQPQHF.

Details on this clone: The sample carries other DNA sequences with the same CDR3. This chain uses TRBV2 with TRBJ2-5; 8 bases agree with TRBD1. Losses at the gene ends were 2 bases for V and 5 bases for J; bases not matched to a gene: 4. The V gene's germline CDR1 is SNHLY and CDR2 FYNNEI. CDR3 length equals 14 residues. The CDR3 loop is CASSEQGALETQYF. DNA for the CDR3: TGTGCCAGCAGTGAACAGGGGGCTTTGGAGACCCAGTACTTC. The full variable domain, in which reference TRBV2 and TRBJ2-5 provide the parts outside the CDR3, is EPEVTQTPSHQVTQMGQEVILRCVPISNHLYFYWYRQILGQKVEFLVSFYNNEISEKSEIFDDQFSVERPDGSNFTLKIRSTKLEDSAMYFCASSEQGALETQYFGPGTRLLVL.

The J gene is TRBJ2-1, the V gene TRBV7-3, with D perhaps matching TRBD2 (6 bases). Deletions cut 0 bases from V and 6 bases from J, with 15 bases between. The germline V gene encodes CDR1 SGHTA and CDR2 FQGTGA. CDR3 size: 16 residues. In DNA, the CDR3 is TGTGCCAGCAGCTTAACGAGCGGGTTTGGTTCCAATGAGCAGTTCTTC. This encodes CASSLTSGFGSNEQFF.

The count of this clone is one. The rearrangement joins TRBV5-1 to TRBJ1-5; 9 nucleotides line up with TRBD1. Germline trimming cut 7 bases from V and 0 bases from J; bases unmatched to any gene: 11. The V gene's germline CDR1 is SGHRS and CDR2 YFSETQ. CDR3 length: 17 amino acids. The CDR3 is CASGGRTGVYSNQPQHF. As DNA, the CDR3 is TGCGCCAGCGGGGGCCGGACAGGGGTCTATAGCAATCAGCCCCAGCATTTT.

As concerns this clone: A much bigger clone sits one base away, suggesting this may be a read error. The chain recombines TRBV11-2 with TRBJ2-7, with 9 bases that match TRBD1. Germline V gene data show CDR1 as SGHAT and CDR2 as FQNNGV. This CDR3 region has 13 residues. With V trimmed by 5 bases and J by 5 bases, 4 bases remained unmatched. In DNA form, the CDR3 reads TGTGCCAGCAGCGGGGACAGGGCTAACGAGCAGTACTTC. Its translation is CASSGDRANEQYF.

The rearrangement joins TRBV5-1 to TRBJ2-1; D is ambiguous. This CDR3 has 17 residues. Germline loops: CDR1 SGHRS, CDR2 YFSETQ. V dropped 4 bases and J dropped 0 bases, with 17 bases sitting between them. CDR3 coding DNA: TGCGCCAGCAGCGCCTCGACCACGGGTAGCTCCTACAATGAGCAGTTCTTC. As protein: CASSASTTGSSYNEQFF.

This rearrangement joins TRBV5-8 to TRBJ1-2, with TRBD1 matching 7 bases. J gave up 1 base and V 4 bases, and 13 bases lay outside the gene matches. Germline CDR1 SGHTS, CDR2 YDEGEE. This CDR3 contains 17 residues. The CDR3 sequence is CASSRKTGSSFNYGYTF. In nucleotides, the CDR3 is TGTGCCAGCAGCCGGAAGACAGGGTCCAGCTTTAACTATGGCTACACCTTC.

The CDR3 DNA sequence: TGTGCCAGCAGTCGGGCCAACACTGAAGCTTTCTTT. Translating gives CASSRANTEAFF. The J gene is TRBJ1-1, the V gene TRBV6-5; D not certain. The CDR3 is made up of 12 amino acids. Trimming left V 5 bases short and J 2 bases short, with 6 bases between. Germline V gives CDR1 MNHEY, CDR2 SVGAGI.

The chain links TRBV4-3 to TRBJ2-3, with D perhaps matching TRBD1 or TRBD2 (5 bases each). CDR3 length equals 14 residues. The V end was cut by 0 bases, the J end by 4 bases, with 8 bases between. Germline-derived CDR1 and CDR2 are LGHNA and YSLEER. The CDR3 DNA sequence: TGCGCCAGCAGCCAAGAGTGGGGACCAGATACGCAGTATTTT. Its translation is CASSQEWGPDTQYF.

This clone was recorded a few times. The chain has TRBV19 and TRBJ2-1, with D unclear. Looked up from germline, CDR1 is LNHDA and CDR2 is SQIVND (reference sequence). The CDR3 extends over 16 amino acids. V shed 0 bases and J shed 2 bases, with 11 bases lying between them. The CDR3 loop is CASSIDTGPPYNEQFF. Written as DNA, the CDR3 is TGTGCCAGTAGTATAGATACCGGGCCTCCCTACAATGAGCAGTTCTTC.

The rearrangement uses TRBV11-3 and TRBJ2-2; D is unclear. The CDR3 loop spans 15 amino acids. The V gene lost 4 bases and the J gene lost 0 bases, with 9 bases spanning the gap. Germline V gene data show CDR1 as SGHNT and CDR2 as YENEEA. For the CDR3, the DNA is TGTGCCAGCAGCTCCCGTAGGCCGAACACCGGGGAGCTGTTTTTT. Its translation: CASSSRRPNTGELFF.

J is TRBJ2-7 and V is TRBV10-3; possibly TRBD2 for D (6 bases). There are 14 residues in the CDR3. The germline CDR1 and CDR2 sequences are ENHRY and SYGVKD. V was trimmed by 4 bases and J by 3 bases, leaving 13 bases between them. The CDR3 DNA reads TGTGCCATCAGTGTCGGGGGTGTGGGCTACGAGCAGTACTTC. Translated: CAISVGGVGYEQYF.

This chain connects TRBV2 to TRBJ2-1; TRBD2 agrees at 7 bases. This CDR3 is built from 13 residues. Trimming took 7 bases from V and 5 from J; bases not matched to a gene: 5. CDR1 is SNHLY and CDR2 is FYNNEI in the germline V gene. The CDR3 DNA reads as TGTGCCAGCATTGCGGGAGTACACAATGAGCAGTTCTTC. It encodes CASIAGVHNEQFF.

The chain is built from TRBV6-6 and TRBJ2-3; possibly TRBD2 for D (6 bases). Trimming took off 5 bases at V and 2 bases at J, with 11 bases between the two ends. The CDR3 is 14 residues long. CDR1 and CDR2 (germline): MNHNY, SVGAGI (reference sequence). CDR3 residues: CASSTDYNTDTQYF. DNA for the CDR3: TGTGCCAGCAGTACGGACTACAACACAGATACGCAGTATTTT.

The chain combines TRBV4-2 with TRBJ2-7; the D is unclear. Germline loops: CDR1 LGHNA, CDR2 YNFKEQ. The CDR3 spans 15 residues. V lost 0 bases and J lost 3, with 12 bases in between. Here the CDR3 DNA reads TGTGCCAGCAGCCAAGACGACGGAACCGGCTACGAGCAGTACTTC. Its protein is CASSQDDGTGYEQYF.

On this clone itself: A read error may account for a junction end that differs from germline. The V and J genes are TRBV6-6 and TRBJ2-7, with D tentatively TRBD1 or TRBD2 (5 bases each). The CDR3 is 16 amino acids. Germline V gene data show CDR1 as MNHNY and CDR2 as SVGAGI (reference sequence). CDR3 sequence: CAISGPGPYSSYEQYF. CDR3 nucleotide sequence: TGTGCCATCAGTGGACCGGGACCCTACTCCTCCTACGAGCAGTACTTC.

The J gene is TRBJ2-7, the V gene TRBV5-4, with 7 bases lining up with TRBD1. J was trimmed by 4 bases and V by 4 bases; bases with no gene match: 8. This CDR3 contains 14 residues. CDR1 is SGHNT, CDR2 YYREEE, per germline (reference sequence). CDR3 protein: CASSGQRQGYEQYF. CDR3 coding DNA: TGTGCCAGCAGCGGCCAGAGACAGGGATACGAGCAGTACTTC.

The chain combines TRBV28 with TRBJ1-1; maybe TRBD1 (5 bases). Germline CDR1 is MDHEN and CDR2 is SYDVKM. The CDR3 consists of 14 residues. The V end was cut by 2 bases, the J end by 6 bases, with 13 bases between. The CDR3: CASSLVQGTPEAFF. CDR3 nucleotides: TGTGCCAGCAGTTTAGTTCAGGGTACACCTGAAGCTTTCTTT.